This TCR beta chain was observed in a study of cytomegalovirus exposure and HLA in healthy donors. Points from the study as a whole: Reportedly, cytomegalovirus status was diagnosed with high sensitivity and specificity. In a later analysis, at a false discovery rate of 0.05, 16,951 TCR beta sequences matched HLA alleles.

V trimming: 6 bases; J trimming: 5 bases; junction bases outside the gene matches: 7. Germline CDR1 is SGHVS and CDR2 is FQNEAQ. This CDR3 region has 14 residues. With 60 Vbeta and 13 Jbeta primers, the PCR was carried out. TCRdb's table, derived via immunoSEQ multiplex PCR, lists solely in-frame clones and lacks some. The repertoire holds 160,000 or so clones, with roughly 79% as singletons. In the case of this clone: Its antigen remains unidentified.

This receptor was taken from a woman aged 18-29 years in good health and CMV-seropositive. Sequenced: PBMCs. This rearrangement joins TRBV7-8 to TRBJ2-5; TRBD1 aligns across 9 bases. The CDR3 region is CASSPPTGGETQYF. CDR3 sequence (DNA): TGTGCCAGCAGTCCTCCGACAGGGGGGGAGACCCAGTACTTC. The full variable domain, rest sourced from reference TRBV7-8 and TRBJ2-5, is GAGVSQSPRYKVAKRGQDVALRCDPISGHVSLFWYQQALGQGPEFLTYFQNEAQLDKSGLPSDRFFAERPEGSVSTLKIQRTQQEDSAVYLCASSPPTGGETQYFGPGTRLLVL.